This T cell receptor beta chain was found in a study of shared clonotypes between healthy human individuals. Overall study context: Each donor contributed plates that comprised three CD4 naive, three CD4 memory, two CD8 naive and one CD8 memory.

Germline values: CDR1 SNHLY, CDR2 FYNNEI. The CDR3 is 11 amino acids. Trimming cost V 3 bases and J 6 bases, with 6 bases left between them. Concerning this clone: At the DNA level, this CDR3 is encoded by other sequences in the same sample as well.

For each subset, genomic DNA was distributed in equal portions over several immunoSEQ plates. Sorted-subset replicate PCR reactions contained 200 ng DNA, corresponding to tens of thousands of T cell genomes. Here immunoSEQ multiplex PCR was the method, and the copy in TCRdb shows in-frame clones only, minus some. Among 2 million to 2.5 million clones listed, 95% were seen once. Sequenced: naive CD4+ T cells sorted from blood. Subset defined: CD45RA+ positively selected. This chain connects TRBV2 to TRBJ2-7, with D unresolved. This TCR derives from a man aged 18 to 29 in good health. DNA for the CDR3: TGTGCCAGCAGTGAGAGAGTCGAGCAGTACTTC. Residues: CASSERVEQYF. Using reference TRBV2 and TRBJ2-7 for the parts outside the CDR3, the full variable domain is EPEVTQTPSHQVTQMGQEVILRCVPISNHLYFYWYRQILGQKVEFLVSFYNNEISEKSEIFDDQFSVERPDGSNFTLKIRSTKLEDSAMYFCASSERVEQYFGPGTRLTVT.